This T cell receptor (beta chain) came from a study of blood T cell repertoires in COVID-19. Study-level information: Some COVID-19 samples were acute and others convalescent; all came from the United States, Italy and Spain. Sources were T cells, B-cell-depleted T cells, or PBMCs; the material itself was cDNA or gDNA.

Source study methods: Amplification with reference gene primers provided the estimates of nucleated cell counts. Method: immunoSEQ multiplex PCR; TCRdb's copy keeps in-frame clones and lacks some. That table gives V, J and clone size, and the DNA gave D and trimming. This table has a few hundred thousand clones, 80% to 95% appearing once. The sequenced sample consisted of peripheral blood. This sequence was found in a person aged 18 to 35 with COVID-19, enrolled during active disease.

CDR3 amino acids: CASSSRDRVDEAFF. DNA of the CDR3: TGTGCCAGCAGCTCTCGGGACAGGGTGGATGAAGCTTTCTTT. The chain combines TRBV2 with TRBJ1-1, with 9 bases fitting TRBD1. In germline, CDR1 is SNHLY, CDR2 FYNNEI. CDR3 size: 14 residues. V was pared by 6 bases and J by 7 bases, with 9 bases of the junction left unmatched.